Sequencing of this T cell receptor beta chain was carried out in a study of T cell responses to AZD1222 COVID-19 vaccine (dated by TCRdb to about 2021). In the study overall: TCR sequencing covered fewer than 250 trial participants: 200 to 220 given two doses of AZD1222 and around 26 given two doses of MenACWY control vaccine. Enrollment into the trials was organized by age into subgroups of 18-55, 56-69 and 70-plus years, and those subgroups contained roughly 150, 30 and 60 TCR-sequenced participants, respectively. On the study overall, not on this receptor specifically: Nearly half of unique spike-specific TCRs reportedly recognized epitopes outside regions mutated in the B.1.351 and B.1.1.7 variants. Vaccine-associated CD4 TCRs spanned the whole spike protein, with dominant responses in regions 160-218 and 743-854. Because no samples from the day 14 peak response were available, repertoires could be characterized only after the peak T cell response. A significant rise in spike-specific TCR breadth and depth was observed after two AZD1222 doses relative to day 0 and relative to MenACWY recipients. Only a handful of AZD1222 recipients were SARS-CoV-2 seropositive at baseline, limiting conclusions about previously exposed vaccinees. In the small 56-69-year group, the increase in depth fell short of significance, most likely because of low power. Most participants were white British and females outnumbered males, and the authors suggested that clonal diversity may have been underestimated.

Remarks on this clone: The specificity of this receptor is unknown. No quality values exist for individual bases; no much larger clone is one base distant.

For this chain, trimming is 4 bases at the V end and 8 bases at the J end, and the number of junction bases without a gene match is 8. Taken from the germline V gene, the CDR1 and CDR2 loops are SGHTA and FQGNSA. There are 14 amino acids in the CDR3, from cysteine to phenylalanine inclusive. The kept DNA is CDR3 alone, 42 bases in frame from the first base. Reading the label with the study, this specimen's time point is: about 28 days (+/-7) after the second vaccine dose. AZD1222 recipients with second doses at about 4 weeks or about 12 weeks were pooled, because spike-specific TCR depth and breadth did not differ between schedules. The vaccinee samples were drawn from two UK trials, COV001 and COV002, one of which was a single-blind randomized controlled phase 2/3 trial testing AZD1222 (ChAdOx1 nCoV-19) in healthy adults. Trial participant PBMC samples were collected at day 0 and day 28 after the second dose for TCRbeta chain sequencing.

The CDR3 regions of human TCRbeta chains were analyzed by immunosequencing. The source study handled its data this way. TCRs in the repertoires were matched against a reference library of SARS-CoV-2-specific TCRs that had been generated with the MIRA antigen-specificity platform. Breadth was defined as the fraction of unique TCRs that were SARS-CoV-2-associated, and depth was defined as the fraction of total T cells that were SARS-CoV-2-associated. Using the MIRA data, each spike-specific TCR was assigned both to the spike region to which the TCR was reactive and to a CD4 or CD8 class. Log10-transformed breadth and depth values were compared by one-way ANOVA with Sidak's multiple comparisons tests. TCRdb mirrors the immuneACCESS table, restricted to in-frame sequences. Some clones are absent from its copies; in checked studies, under half trace to an unresolved V gene, and the reason for the others is unknown. From that table come the V and J calls and clone size; the DNA was used to work out D and trimming. This sample lists 110,000 to 150,000 clones; roughly 90% were detected once. The ten largest clones add up to roughly 2% of the sample.

Sequenced here: peripheral blood, sampled 28 days after the second AZD1222 dose. The chain is assembled from TRBV7-2 and TRBJ1-2; 9 nucleotides in the junction match TRBD1. This TCR was sampled from an adult who received the AZD1222 COVID-19 vaccine. The bases are TGTGCCAGCAGCTCTCCGGACAGGGGATCCGGCTACACCTTC. Its product reads: CASSSPDRGSGYTF.